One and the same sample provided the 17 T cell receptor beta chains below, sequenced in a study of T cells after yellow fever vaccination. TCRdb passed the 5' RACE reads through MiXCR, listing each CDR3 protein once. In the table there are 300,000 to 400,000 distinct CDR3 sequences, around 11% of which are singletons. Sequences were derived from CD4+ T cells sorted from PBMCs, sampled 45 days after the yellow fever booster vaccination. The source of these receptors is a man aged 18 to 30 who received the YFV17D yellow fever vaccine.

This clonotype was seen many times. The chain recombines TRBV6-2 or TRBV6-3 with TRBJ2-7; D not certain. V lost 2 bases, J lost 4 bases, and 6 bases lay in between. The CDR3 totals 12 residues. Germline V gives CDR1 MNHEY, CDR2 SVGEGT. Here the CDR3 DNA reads TGTGCCAGCAGTTACATGGGGTACGAGCAGTACGTC. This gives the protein CASSYMGYEQYV.

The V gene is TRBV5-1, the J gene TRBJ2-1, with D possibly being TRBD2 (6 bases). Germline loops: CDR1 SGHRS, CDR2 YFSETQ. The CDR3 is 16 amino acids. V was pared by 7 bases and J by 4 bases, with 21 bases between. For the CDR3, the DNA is TGCGCCAGCCGTTTAATTTCCCGGCTAGCGTACAATGAGCAGTTCTTC. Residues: CASRLISRLAYNEQFF.

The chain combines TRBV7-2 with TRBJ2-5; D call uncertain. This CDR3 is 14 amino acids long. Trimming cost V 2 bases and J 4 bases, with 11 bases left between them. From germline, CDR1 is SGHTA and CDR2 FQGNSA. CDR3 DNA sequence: TGTGCCAGCAGCTTAAGACCCCCGGGAGAGACCCAGTACTTC. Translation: CASSLRPPGETQYF.

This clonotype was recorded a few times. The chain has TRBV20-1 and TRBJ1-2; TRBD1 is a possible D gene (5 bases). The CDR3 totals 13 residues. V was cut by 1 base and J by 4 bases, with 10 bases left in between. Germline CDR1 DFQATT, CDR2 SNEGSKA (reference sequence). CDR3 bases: TGCAGTGCTAGAGGACAGCGGACCTATGGCTACACCTTC. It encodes CSARGQRTYGYTF.

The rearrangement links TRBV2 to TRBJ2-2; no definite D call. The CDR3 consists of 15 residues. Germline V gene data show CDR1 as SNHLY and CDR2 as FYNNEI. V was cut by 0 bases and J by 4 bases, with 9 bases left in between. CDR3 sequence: CASSEARTLTGELFF. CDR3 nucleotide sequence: TGTGCCAGCAGTGAAGCCCGGACGCTCACCGGGGAGCTGTTTTTT.

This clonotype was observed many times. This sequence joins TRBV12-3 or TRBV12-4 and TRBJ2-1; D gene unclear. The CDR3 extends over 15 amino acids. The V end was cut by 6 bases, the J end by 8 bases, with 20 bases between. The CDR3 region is CASSQGSQLVHEQFF. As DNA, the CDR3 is TGTGCCAGCAGCCAAGGGTCACAGCTGGTCCATGAGCAGTTCTTC.

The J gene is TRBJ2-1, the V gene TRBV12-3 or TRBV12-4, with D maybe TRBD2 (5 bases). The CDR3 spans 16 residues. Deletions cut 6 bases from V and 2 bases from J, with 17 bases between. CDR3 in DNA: TGTGCCAGCAGGAGAGATGGGCGGGTCACCTACAATGAGCAGTTCTTC. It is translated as CASRRDGRVTYNEQFF.

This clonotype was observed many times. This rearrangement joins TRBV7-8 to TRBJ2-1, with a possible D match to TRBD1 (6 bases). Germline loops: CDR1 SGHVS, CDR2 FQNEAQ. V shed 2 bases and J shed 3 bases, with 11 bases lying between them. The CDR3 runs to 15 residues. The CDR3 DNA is TGTGCCAGCAGCTTATACAGGGTGGACTACAATGAGCAGTTCTTC. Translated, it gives CASSLYRVDYNEQFF. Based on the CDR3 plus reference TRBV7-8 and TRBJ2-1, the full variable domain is GAGVSQSPRYKVAKRGQDVALRCDPISGHVSLFWYQQALGQGPEFLTYFQNEAQLDKSGLPSDRFFAERPEGSVSTLKIQRTQQEDSAVYLCASSLYRVDYNEQFFGPGTRLTVL.

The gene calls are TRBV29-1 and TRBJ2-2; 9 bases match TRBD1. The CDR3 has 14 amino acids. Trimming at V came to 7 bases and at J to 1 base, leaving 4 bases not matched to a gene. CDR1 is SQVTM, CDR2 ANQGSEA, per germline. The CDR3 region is CSAQGQGNTGELFF. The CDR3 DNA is TGCAGCGCACAGGGACAGGGGAACACCGGGGAGCTGTTTTTT.

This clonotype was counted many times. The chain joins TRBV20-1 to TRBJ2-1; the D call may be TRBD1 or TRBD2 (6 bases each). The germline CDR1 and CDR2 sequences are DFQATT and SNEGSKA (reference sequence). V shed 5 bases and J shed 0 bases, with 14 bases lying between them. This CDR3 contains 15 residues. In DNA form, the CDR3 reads TGCAGTGCTTGGGGGGCCCTCGACTCCTACAATGAGCAGTTCTTC. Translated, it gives CSAWGALDSYNEQFF.

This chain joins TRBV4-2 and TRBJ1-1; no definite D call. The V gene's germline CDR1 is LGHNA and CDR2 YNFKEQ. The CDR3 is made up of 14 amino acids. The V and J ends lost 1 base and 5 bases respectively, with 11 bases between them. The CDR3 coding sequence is TGTGCCAGCAGCCAAGCCGGGATAGAGACTGAAGCTTTCTTT. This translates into CASSQAGIETEAFF.

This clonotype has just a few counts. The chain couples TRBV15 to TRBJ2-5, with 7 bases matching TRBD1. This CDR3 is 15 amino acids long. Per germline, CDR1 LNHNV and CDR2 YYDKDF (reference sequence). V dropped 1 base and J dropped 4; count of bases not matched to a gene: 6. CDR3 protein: CATSRGGQPGETQYF. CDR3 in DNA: TGTGCCACCAGCAGAGGGGGACAGCCGGGAGAGACCCAGTACTTC.

The CDR3 here is CASRWYNEQFF. The CDR3 DNA follows: TGTGCCAGCAGGTGGTACAATGAGCAGTTCTTC. This chain uses TRBV6-5 with TRBJ2-1; the D is unclear. Looked up from germline, CDR1 is MNHEY and CDR2 is SVGAGI. The V end was cut by 6 bases, the J end by 4 bases, with 4 bases between. The CDR3 contains 11 residues.

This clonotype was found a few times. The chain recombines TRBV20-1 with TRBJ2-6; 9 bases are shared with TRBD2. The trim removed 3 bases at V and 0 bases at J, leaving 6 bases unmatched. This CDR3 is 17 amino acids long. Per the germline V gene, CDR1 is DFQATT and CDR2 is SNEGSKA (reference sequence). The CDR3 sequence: CSASLAGAPSGANVLTF. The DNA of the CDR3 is TGCAGTGCTAGCTTAGCGGGGGCTCCCTCTGGGGCCAACGTCCTGACTTTC.

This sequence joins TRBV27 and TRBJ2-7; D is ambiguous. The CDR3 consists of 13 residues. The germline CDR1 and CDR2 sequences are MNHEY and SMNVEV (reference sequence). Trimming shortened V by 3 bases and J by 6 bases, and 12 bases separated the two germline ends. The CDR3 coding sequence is TGTGCCAGCAGTTTTCGCCTTCGTGGCGAGCAGTACTTC. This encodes CASSFRLRGEQYF.

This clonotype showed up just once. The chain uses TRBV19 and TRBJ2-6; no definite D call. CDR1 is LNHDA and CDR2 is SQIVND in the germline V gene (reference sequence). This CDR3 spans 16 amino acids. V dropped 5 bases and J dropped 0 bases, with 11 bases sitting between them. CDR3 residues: CASSFGFGSGANVLTF. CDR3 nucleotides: TGTGCCAGTAGTTTTGGCTTCGGCTCTGGGGCCAACGTCCTGACTTTC. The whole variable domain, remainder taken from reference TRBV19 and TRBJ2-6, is DGGITQSPKYLFRKEGQNVTLSCEQNLNHDAMYWYRQDPGQGLRLIYYSQIVNDFQKGDIAEGYSVSREKKESFPLTVTSAQKNPTAFYLCASSFGFGSGANVLTFGAGSRLTVL.

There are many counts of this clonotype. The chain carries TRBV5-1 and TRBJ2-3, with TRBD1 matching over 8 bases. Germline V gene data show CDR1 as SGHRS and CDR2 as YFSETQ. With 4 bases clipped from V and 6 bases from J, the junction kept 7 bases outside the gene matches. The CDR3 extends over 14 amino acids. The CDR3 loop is CASSHDRGSDTQYF. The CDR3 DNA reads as TGCGCCAGCAGCCACGACAGGGGTTCGGATACGCAGTATTTT.